This TCR beta chain was identified during a study of shared clonotypes between healthy human individuals. General observations from the study: A reduction in generation probabilities was seen for non-shared clonotypes relative to those shared by all four donors. Memory subsets generally showed lower estimated richness than naive subsets.

Authors' analysis steps: Filtering was not the same, since immunoSEQ gave junction-only sequences without quality scores. Generated by immunoSEQ multiplex PCR, the TCRdb table keeps only in-frame clones and is missing some. That table gives V, J and clone size, and the DNA gave D and trimming. The sample gives 2 million to 2.5 million clones, about nine tenths of which show up once; about 0.41% is in the top ten. None of the donors, who were healthy HIV-negative adults, had recently had acute infections or vaccinations. The CDR3 spans 16 residues. Germline V gives CDR1 MDHEN, CDR2 SYDVKM. The V segment lost 8 bases and the J segment 1 base; nucleotides outside the gene matches: 10. Details on this clone: Its specificity is unknown.

This sequence originates from a man aged 18 to 29 in good health. Some clones in this sample may be carry-over from other donors' samples. The sample taken for sequencing was naive CD4+ T cells from PBMCs. Indicated subset: CD45RA+ positively selected. The chain is built from TRBV28 and TRBJ2-7; TRBD2 aligns across 11 bases. The CDR3 sequence is CASRTWGLADSYEQYF. The DNA of the CDR3 is TGTGCCAGCCGTACATGGGGACTAGCGGATTCCTACGAGCAGTACTTC.